This T cell receptor (beta chain) was captured by sequencing in a study of blood T cell repertoires in COVID-19. The assay was immunoSEQ multiplex PCR, and TCRdb's table has in-frame clones only and misses some. This table holds around 250,000 clones, roughly nine tenths found once. The J segment lost 3 bases and the V segment lost 5 bases, leaving 6 bases of the junction unmatched. The CDR3 consists of 14 residues. Germline V gene data show CDR1 as SGHDN and CDR2 as FVKESK. The chain employs TRBV14 and TRBJ2-5, with 7 bases lining up with TRBD1. The sequence came from a human donor in a cohort exposed to, infected with or recovered from COVID-19 (not recorded which). The donor label of this sample is uncertain. The sequenced sample consisted of PBMCs or T cells enriched from blood (not recorded which). CDR3 amino acids: CASSSQGEEETQYF. CDR3 coding DNA: TGTGCCAGCAGCTCCCAGGGGGAAGAAGAGACCCAGTACTTC. Looking up the rest from reference TRBV14 and TRBJ2-5 gives the full variable domain: EAGVTQFPSHSVIEKGQTVTLRCDPISGHDNLYWYRRVMGKEIKFLLHFVKESKQDESGMPNNRFLAERTGGTYSTLKVQPAELEDSGVYFCASSSQGEEETQYFGPGTRLLVL.